This T cell receptor (beta chain) was sequenced in a study of blood T cell repertoires in COVID-19. V lost 0 bases and J lost 3; bases outside the gene matches: 8. Germline values: CDR1 MNHEY, CDR2 SVGEGT. The CDR3 length is 18 residues. Profiling relied on immunoSEQ multiplex PCR, and the TCRdb table lists in-frame clones only, not all of them. The sample lists about 190,000 clones, about three quarters occurring once. The specimen sequenced was peripheral blood. The TCR originated in a woman older than 75 with active or convalescent COVID-19. J is TRBJ2-1 and V is TRBV6-2 or TRBV6-3; 10 bases are shared with TRBD2. This CDR3 reads CASSYSSLLAGVYNEQFF. DNA for the CDR3: TGTGCCAGCAGTTACTCGAGTCTTCTAGCGGGAGTCTACAATGAGCAGTTCTTC.